This T cell receptor (beta chain) comes out of a study of blood T cell repertoires in COVID-19. The CDR3 extends over 16 amino acids. The V end was cut by 1 base, the J end by 4 bases, with 13 bases between. Germline V gene sequence: CDR1 KGHDR, CDR2 SFDVKD. Original processing methods: Counts of nucleated cells, estimated from reference gene primer amplification, were obtained. Assay used: immunoSEQ multiplex PCR; TCRdb lists only in-frame clones, some missing. V and J calls and clone size are copied from that table; D and trimming were computed from the DNA. The sample holds around 300,000 clones, less than 90% seen once.

The sequencing input was PBMCs or T cells enriched from blood (not recorded which). The source of this sequence is a woman aged 45-65 years who had recovered from COVID-19. The genes are TRBV24-1 and TRBJ2-1, with D maybe TRBD2 (6 bases). Here the CDR3 reads CATSDLVAAGYNEQFF. The CDR3 nucleotides read TGTGCCACCAGTGATTTAGTAGCGGCCGGTTACAATGAGCAGTTCTTC.